The next 5 T cell receptor beta chains were all read from a single sample in a study of blood T cell repertoires in COVID-19. Assay: immunoSEQ multiplex PCR; the TCRdb copy retains only in-frame clones and omits some. The sample includes approximately 390,000 clones, about 90% seen only once; the top ten take around 7%. The sample was peripheral blood. All receptors come from a young man with active or convalescent COVID-19.

The chain uses TRBV19 and TRBJ1-4, with D tentatively TRBD1 (6 bases). Per the germline V gene, CDR1 is LNHDA and CDR2 is SQIVND (reference sequence). Trimming removed 3 bases at V and 5 bases at J, with 10 bases between. The CDR3 loop spans 14 amino acids. The CDR3, as DNA: TGTGCCAGTAGTATCGGGCAGGGGAATGAAAAACTGTTTTTT. Its translation: CASSIGQGNEKLFF.

The chain couples TRBV27 to TRBJ2-5, with 8 bases matching TRBD1. The CDR3 has 17 amino acids. J was trimmed by 3 bases and V by 6 bases; bases with no gene match: 15. Germline lookup yields CDR1 MNHEY and CDR2 SMNVEV (reference sequence). CDR3 DNA: TGTGCCAGCAGCAGGGGACAGGTCTTGGTAGGAGAAGAGACCCAGTACTTC. Protein sequence: CASSRGQVLVGEETQYF.

V gene TRBV9 combines with J gene TRBJ2-2; D gene unclear. This CDR3 has 15 amino acids. V was cut by 0 bases and J by 3 bases, with 9 bases left in between. CDR1 and CDR2 from the germline V gene are SGDLS and YYNGEE. The CDR3 region has the DNA TGTGCCAGCAGCGTAGCCGTCAGTTACACCGGGGAGCTGTTTTTT. This gives the protein CASSVAVSYTGELFF.

The genes are TRBV12-3 or TRBV12-4 and TRBJ2-7; D might be TRBD1 (6 bases). V was trimmed by 10 bases and J by 2 bases, leaving 15 bases between them. This CDR3 has 13 amino acids. CDR3 sequence (DNA): TGTGCCACCAAACACGCAGGGGCCTACGAGCAGTACTTC. Residues: CATKHAGAYEQYF.

Comments on this clone: An end of the junction differs from the germline gene, which may be a read error. The chain carries TRBV7-3 and TRBJ2-6; 10 bases are shared with TRBD1. The length of the CDR3 is 19 residues. Germline assignment: CDR1 SGHTA and CDR2 FQGTGA. The CDR3 DNA is TGTGCCAGCAGCCCCCGGGACAGGGGCTCTCTCTCTGGGGCCAACGTGCTGACTTTC. Amino acid sequence: CASSPRDRGSLSGANVLTF.